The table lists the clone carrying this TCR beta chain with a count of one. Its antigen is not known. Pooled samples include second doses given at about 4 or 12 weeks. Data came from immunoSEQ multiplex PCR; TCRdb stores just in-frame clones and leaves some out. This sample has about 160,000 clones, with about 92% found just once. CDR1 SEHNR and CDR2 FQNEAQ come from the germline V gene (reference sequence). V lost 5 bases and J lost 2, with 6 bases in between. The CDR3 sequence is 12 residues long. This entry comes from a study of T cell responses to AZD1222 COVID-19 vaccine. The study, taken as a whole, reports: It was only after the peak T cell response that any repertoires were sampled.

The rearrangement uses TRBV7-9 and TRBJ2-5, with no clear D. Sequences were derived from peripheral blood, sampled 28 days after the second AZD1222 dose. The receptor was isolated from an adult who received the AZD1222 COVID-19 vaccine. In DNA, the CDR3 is TGTGCCAGCAGCCCGGCGCAAGAGACCCAGTACTTC. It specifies CASSPAQETQYF.